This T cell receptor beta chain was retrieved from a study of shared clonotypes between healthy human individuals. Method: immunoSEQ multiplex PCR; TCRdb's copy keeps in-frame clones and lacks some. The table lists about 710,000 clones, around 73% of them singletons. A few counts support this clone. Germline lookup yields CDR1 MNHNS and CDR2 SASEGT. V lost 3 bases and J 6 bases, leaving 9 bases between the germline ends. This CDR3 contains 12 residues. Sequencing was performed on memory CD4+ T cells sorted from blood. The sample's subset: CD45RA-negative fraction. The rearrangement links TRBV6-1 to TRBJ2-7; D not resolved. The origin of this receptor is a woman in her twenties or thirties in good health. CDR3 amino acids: CASSERLREQYF. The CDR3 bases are TGTGCCAGCAGTGAGAGGTTGCGCGAGCAGTACTTC.